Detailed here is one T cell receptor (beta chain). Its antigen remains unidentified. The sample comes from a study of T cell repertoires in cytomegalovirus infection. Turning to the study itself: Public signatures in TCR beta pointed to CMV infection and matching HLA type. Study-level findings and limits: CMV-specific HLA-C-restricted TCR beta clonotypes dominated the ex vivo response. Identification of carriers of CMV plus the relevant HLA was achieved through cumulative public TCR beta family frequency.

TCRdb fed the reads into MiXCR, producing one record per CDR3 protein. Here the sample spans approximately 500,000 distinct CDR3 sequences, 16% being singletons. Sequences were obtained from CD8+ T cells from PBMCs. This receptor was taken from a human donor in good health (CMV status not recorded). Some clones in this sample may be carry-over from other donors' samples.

The CDR3 sequence: CASSGQRYSNQPQHF. DNA of the CDR3: TGTGCCAGCAGTGGACAGAGATATAGCAATCAGCCCCAGCATTTT. V gene TRBV6-1 combines with J gene TRBJ1-5; possibly TRBD1 for D (5 bases). Between the trimmed V and J ends, which lost 4 bases and 0 bases, there was a span of 10 bases. Germline V lookup: CDR1 MNHNS, CDR2 SASEGT. This CDR3 is built from 15 residues.